The next 9 T cell receptor beta chains were all read from a single sample in a study of Tregs in tolerant kidney transplant recipients (dated by TCRdb to about 2019). Related donors were used in the transplants with nonmyeloablative bone marrow transplantation, and mixed chimerism was transient in the human trials. To prepare the library, the immunoSEQ multiplex PCR assay was applied. Not all clones reach the TCRdb copy of this immuneACCESS table, which keeps in-frame sequences only. Checked studies attribute under half of the gap to unresolved V genes and leave the rest unexplained. The sample profile shows more than 90,000 clones; 80% to 95% of them were found once. The ten top clones hold around 1.6% of the sample. Sequences were derived from CD4+ T cells from blood (PBMCs), sampled 12 months after the transplant. The source of these receptors is a human patient who received a combined kidney and bone marrow transplant. Some T cells may have been brought in with the graft after a transplant.

The chain joins TRBV6-5 to TRBJ2-7; 7 bases line up with TRBD1. Germline V gene sequence: CDR1 MNHEY, CDR2 SVGAGI. The CDR3 length is 14 residues. After removal of 5 bases from V and 4 bases from J, the junction contained 8 bases not matched to a gene. The CDR3 sequence is CASSTRQGKYEQYF. Here the CDR3 DNA reads TGTGCCAGCAGTACCCGACAGGGAAAATACGAGCAGTACTTC.

The chain carries TRBV7-8 and TRBJ2-7, with D possibly being TRBD2 (6 bases). This CDR3 comprises 13 residues. Deletions cut 4 bases from V and 2 bases from J, with 9 bases between. Germline V lookup: CDR1 SGHVS, CDR2 FQNEAQ. The CDR3 bases are TGTGCCAGCAGCTCATGGGAGGCCTACGAGCAGTACTTC. Its protein is CASSSWEAYEQYF.

The chain is built from TRBV28 and TRBJ1-2; D call uncertain. The CDR3 sequence is 13 residues long. Trimming removed 8 bases at V and 2 bases at J, with 12 bases between. The germline gives CDR1 MDHEN, CDR2 SYDVKM. The CDR3 nucleotides are TGTGCCAGCCACTCTCCTTCCAACTATGGCTACACCTTC. Translation: CASHSPSNYGYTF.

The chain joins TRBV28 to TRBJ1-1; TRBD1 agrees at 8 bases. V lost 6 bases and J lost 1; bases outside the gene matches: 4. The CDR3 has 14 amino acids. From germline, CDR1 is MDHEN and CDR2 SYDVKM. The CDR3 protein is CASRTTGANTEAFF. CDR3 nucleotides: TGTGCCAGCAGGACGACAGGGGCGAACACTGAAGCTTTCTTT.

The genes are TRBV29-1 and TRBJ2-7, with 11 bases aligning to TRBD1. Trimming took 5 bases from V and 6 from J; bases not matched to a gene: 6. The germline gives CDR1 SQVTM, CDR2 ANQGSEA. CDR3 size: 13 residues. CDR3 sequence (DNA): TGCAGCGTTACCGGGACAGGGGGAGGCGAGCAGTACTTC. Its translation is CSVTGTGGGEQYF.

The chain joins TRBV9 to TRBJ1-1, with D maybe TRBD1 (6 bases). The germline V gene has CDR1 SGDLS and CDR2 YYNGEE. Trimming removed 0 bases from V and 11 bases from J, with 20 bases in between. The length of the CDR3 is 15 residues. The CDR3 coding sequence is TGTGCCAGCAGCGTAGACCTTGGACAGTCGAGAAGGGCTTTCTTT. Protein sequence: CASSVDLGQSRRAFF.

This clone was seen once. This chain connects TRBV5-6 to TRBJ1-5; 8 bases line up with TRBD1. The V and J ends lost 2 bases and 4 bases, in that order; junction bases with no gene match: 8. In germline, CDR1 is SGHDT, CDR2 YYEEEE. This CDR3 comprises 16 residues. CDR3 DNA sequence: TGTGCCAGCAGCTTACGGACAGGGTCACGAAATCAGCCCCAGCATTTT. Translating it yields CASSLRTGSRNQPQHF.

This clone was picked up one time. The chain carries TRBV11-2 and TRBJ2-7; perhaps TRBD1 as D (6 bases). V was trimmed by 4 bases and J by 5 bases, leaving 18 bases between them. The CDR3 has 15 residues. Per the germline V gene, CDR1 is SGHAT and CDR2 is FQNNGV. CDR3 DNA: TGTGCCAGCAGCTCGATGAATAGGGCAGGGGACGAGCAGTACTTC. Protein product: CASSSMNRAGDEQYF.

This sequence joins TRBV29-1 and TRBJ2-3, with D hard to call. Germline assignment: CDR1 SQVTM and CDR2 ANQGSEA. Trimming removed 3 bases at V and 4 bases at J, with 8 bases between. The CDR3 is 12 amino acids. CDR3 in amino acids: CSVDVFPDTQYF. In DNA form, the CDR3 reads TGCAGCGTTGACGTCTTCCCAGATACGCAGTATTTT.